This T cell receptor beta chain came from a study of technical replicates of blood from several donors. This CDR3 comprises 14 residues. Germline values: CDR1 SNHLY, CDR2 FYNNEI. With 7 bases clipped from V and 2 bases from J, the junction kept 4 bases outside the gene matches. This clone was observed a few times. Using immunoSEQ multiplex PCR, the repertoire was profiled, and TCRdb retains in-frame clones only, with some absent. The repertoire holds 90,000 to 100,000 clones, approximately 95% seen once, with about 0.21% in the top ten. This receptor was taken from a human donor in good health. The chain recombines TRBV2 with TRBJ1-1; 10 nucleotides agree with TRBD1. Specimen: T cells isolated from PBMCs. The CDR3 DNA reads TGTGCCAGCAATGACAGGGGGCTTAACACTGAAGCTTTCTTT. As protein: CASNDRGLNTEAFF.